The 9 T cell receptor beta chains listed next were all sequenced from one sample in a study of blood T cell repertoires in COVID-19. Assay used: immunoSEQ multiplex PCR; TCRdb lists only in-frame clones, some missing. The data show approximately 130,000 clones, approximately 86% seen once. The sample consisted of peripheral blood. All receptors come from a woman between 50 and 59 years old who had recovered from COVID-19.

The chain couples TRBV7-2 to TRBJ1-4, with TRBD1 as a possible D gene (6 bases). Trimming took 3 bases from V and 7 from J, leaving 12 bases between them. The CDR3 contains 14 residues. The germline gives CDR1 SGHTA, CDR2 FQGNSA. This chain's CDR3 is CASSFLQGSEKLFF. The CDR3, as DNA: TGTGCCAGCAGCTTTTTACAGGGCAGTGAAAAACTGTTTTTT.

The chain couples TRBV19 to TRBJ1-2; 8 bases fit TRBD1. CDR3 length: 15 amino acids. CDR1 is LNHDA and CDR2 is SQIVND in the germline V gene (reference sequence). With V trimmed by 1 base and J by 3 bases, 4 bases remained unmatched. The CDR3 region has the DNA TGTGCCAGTAGTATAGGATGGGACAGGCACTATGGCTACACCTTC. Protein product: CASSIGWDRHYGYTF.

This clone was counted between two and nine times. V is TRBV29-1 and J is TRBJ1-2; 7 bases fit TRBD1. V was pared by 3 bases and J by 5 bases, with 9 bases of the junction left unmatched. In germline, CDR1 is SQVTM, CDR2 ANQGSEA. This CDR3 comprises 14 residues. DNA of the CDR3: TGCAGCGTTGATTCATCAGGGGGAGGATATGGCTACACCTTC. Residues: CSVDSSGGGYGYTF.

V is TRBV30 and J is TRBJ1-2; D perhaps matches TRBD1 (5 bases). Looked up from germline, CDR1 is GTSNPN and CDR2 is SVGIG (reference sequence). The CDR3 length is 13 residues. V was clipped by 3 bases and J by 7 bases, with 15 bases between them. The CDR3 DNA reads as TGTGCCTGGAGCACCGACTCAGGGTTTGGCTACACCTTC. Translated: CAWSTDSGFGYTF.

This clone appeared once. This chain joins TRBV11-2 and TRBJ2-1; TRBD2 matches 8 bases. CDR1 is SGHAT, CDR2 FQNNGV, per germline. The CDR3 covers 15 residues. Losses at the gene ends were 0 bases for V and 6 bases for J; bases not matched to a gene: 4. The CDR3 DNA sequence: TGTGCCAGCAGCTTAGAGGGACTAGTTTTCAATGAGCAGTTCTTC. This encodes CASSLEGLVFNEQFF.

V gene TRBV6-1 combines with J gene TRBJ1-5; TRBD1 agrees at 10 bases. Looked up from germline, CDR1 is MNHNS and CDR2 is SASEGT. The CDR3 has 16 amino acids. V lost 4 bases and J lost 1; bases outside the gene matches: 4. CDR3 sequence (DNA): TGTGCCAGCAGTGGACAGGGGGCATTGAGCAATCAGCCCCAGCATTTT. It is translated as CASSGQGALSNQPQHF.

The chain recombines TRBV27 with TRBJ2-3; 9 positions match TRBD1. Germline assignment: CDR1 MNHEY and CDR2 SMNVEV (reference sequence). The V and J ends lost 5 bases and 3 bases, in that order; junction bases with no gene match: 6. This CDR3 region has 15 residues. CDR3 region: CASSERDRVTDTQYF. CDR3 DNA sequence: TGTGCCAGCAGTGAAAGGGACAGGGTGACAGATACGCAGTATTTT.

This clone showed up just once. The rearrangement links TRBV5-8 to TRBJ2-6; 14 bases fit TRBD2. The CDR3 is 19 residues long. The ends lost 1 base at V and 2 bases at J; junction bases unmatched: 5. Germline assignment: CDR1 SGHTS and CDR2 YDEGEE. The CDR3 DNA sequence: TGTGCCAGCAGCTTGTTGGGACTAGCGGGAGCGCCTGGGGCCAACGTCCTGACTTTC. Translation gives CASSLLGLAGAPGANVLTF.

This chain uses TRBV4-3 with TRBJ2-5; unclear D gene. Trimming took 4 bases from V and 2 from J, leaving 14 bases between them. The CDR3 totals 15 residues. Looked up from germline, CDR1 is LGHNA and CDR2 is YSLEER. CDR3 residues: CASSPTTADQETQYF. The CDR3 coding sequence is TGCGCCAGCAGCCCAACTACGGCCGATCAAGAGACCCAGTACTTC.